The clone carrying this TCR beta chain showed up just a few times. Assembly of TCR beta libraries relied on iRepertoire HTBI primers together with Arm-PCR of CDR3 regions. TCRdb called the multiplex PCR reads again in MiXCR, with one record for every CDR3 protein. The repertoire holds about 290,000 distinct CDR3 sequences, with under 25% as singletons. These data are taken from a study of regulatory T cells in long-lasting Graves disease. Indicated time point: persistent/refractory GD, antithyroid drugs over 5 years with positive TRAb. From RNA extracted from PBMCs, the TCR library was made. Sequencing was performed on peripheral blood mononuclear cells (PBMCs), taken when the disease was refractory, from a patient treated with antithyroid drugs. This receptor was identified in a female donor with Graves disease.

CDR3 DNA sequence: TGTGCCAGCAGCCTCGCTTGGGGAGCTAACTATGGCTACACCTTC. Translated: CASSLAWGANYGYTF. This chain joins TRBV3-1 and TRBJ1-2; D not resolved. The ends were cut back, 4 bases at V and 0 bases at J, with 12 bases in the middle. Germline CDR1 is LGHDT and CDR2 is YNNKEL (reference sequence). The CDR3 has 15 amino acids. Full variable domain (outside the CDR3, taken from reference TRBV3-1 and TRBJ1-2): DTAVSQTPKYLVTQMGNDKSIKCEQNLGHDTMYWYKQDSKKFLKIMFSYNNKELIINETVPNRFSPKSPDKAHLNLHINSLELGDSAVYFCASSLAWGANYGYTFGSGTRLTVV.